The text below deals with one T cell receptor (beta chain). The CDR3 is 16 amino acids. Germline V gene sequence: CDR1 MNHEY, CDR2 SVGAGI. With 6 bases clipped from V and 6 bases from J, the junction kept 7 bases outside the gene matches. This entry belongs to a study of identical twins. Via MiXCR, TCRdb re-called the 5' RACE reads, giving one row per CDR3 protein. Of 1.5 million to 2 million distinct CDR3 sequences listed, more than 30% are singletons. V usage is TRBV6-5 and J usage is TRBJ2-1; 14 bases match TRBD2. The sample comprised cord blood. This receptor was obtained from a newborn girl in good health. CDR3 DNA: TGTGCCAGCAGCGGACAGACTAGCGGGAGGGCCAATGAGCAGTTCTTC. This translates into CASSGQTSGRANEQFF.